Listed below are T cell receptor beta chains from one sample, sequenced in a study of T cells after yellow fever vaccination. A single record per CDR3 protein comes from TCRdb applying MiXCR to the 5' RACE reads. There are 250,000 or so distinct CDR3 sequences in the sample; more than 3.5% occur only once, and about 19% lies in the top ten. The material was PBMCs, obtained 15 days after the yellow fever booster vaccination. These receptor sequences come from a man between 18 and 35 years old who received the YFV17D yellow fever vaccine. CDR3s include the opening cysteine and the closing phenylalanine or tryptophan. Rows give clone size only sometimes, using once, few, many, or a class for an expanded clone.

>TRBJ2-1|TRBV3-1|many
CASSHRDVHNEQFF
>TRBJ2-7|TRBV20-1|many
CSARDRETYEQYF
>TRBJ1-2|TRBV12-3/TRBV12-4|many
CATHHDSHYGYTF
>TRBJ2-2|TRBV5-1|many
CASTVTGELFF
>TRBJ2-3|TRBV7-9|many
CASPEAGTGSPTTDTQYF
>TRBJ2-1|TRBV18|many
CASSRATGAYNEQFF
>TRBJ2-4|TRBV4-2|many
CASSHPTSGGLAKNIQYF
>TRBJ2-3|TRBV28|many
CASSSGTTDTQYF
>TRBJ2-7|TRBV20-1|many
CSARDRDRGQYEQYF
>TRBJ2-1|TRBV4-3|many
CASSQEGGQGGYNEQFF
>TRBJ1-2|TRBV29-1|many
CSVSTGTGYGYTF
>TRBJ2-5|TRBV25-1|few
CASSERLGGREETQYF
>TRBJ2-1|TRBV27|many
CASSVAGGNEQFF
>TRBJ1-5|TRBV5-1|many
CASRKSTGEDQPQHF
>TRBJ2-1|TRBV4-3|many
CASSQLSGTNYNEQFF
>TRBJ1-2|TRBV20-1|many
CSAREVRGFYGYTF
>TRBJ1-4|TRBV7-9|.
CASSLEVVREKLFF
>TRBJ1-1|TRBV7-8|.
CASSTERLMNTEAFF
>TRBJ2-3|TRBV7-2|many
CASSFPRGVSTDTQYF
>TRBJ1-2|TRBV6-1|many
CASSVEGAYGYTF
>TRBJ2-1|TRBV20-1|many
CSARDIDLYNEQFF
>TRBJ1-1|TRBV7-2|many
CASSLYGNTEAFF
>TRBJ2-6|TRBV19|many
CASRQMSSGANVLTF
>TRBJ2-3|TRBV24-1|many
CATAAGGGAQDTQYF
>TRBJ2-7|TRBV6-5|many
CASSTLPRPTEQYF
>TRBJ1-1|TRBV9|few
CASSPQPQGAGEAFF
>TRBJ2-1|TRBV7-2|many
CASSSPQGAGNEQFF
>TRBJ2-3|TRBV4-1|.
CASSQVVRDDTQYF
>TRBJ2-3|TRBV4-1|many
CASSQVKIATDTQYF
>TRBJ1-1|TRBV19|.
CASTPSPGQGARTEAFF
>TRBJ2-1|TRBV6-6|many
CASSYSIQLDSPYNEQFF
>TRBJ1-2|TRBV10-3|few
CAISLDSPNYGYTF
>TRBJ1-2|TRBV27|few
CASSFGPSYGYTF
>TRBJ2-3|TRBV5-1|many
CASSLGSAGSTDTQYF
>TRBJ1-5|TRBV2|many
CARGTGGNQPQHF
>TRBJ2-5|TRBV6-1|many
CASRVQGQGETQYF
>TRBJ2-1|TRBV3-1|many
CASSHGLAGSADNEQFF
>TRBJ1-2|TRBV20-1|many
CSAKNDLWGFGYGYTF
>TRBJ1-3|TRBV9|many
CASSPNPSPENTIYF
>TRBJ2-6|TRBV5-1|many
CASSDRGSSGANVLTF
>TRBJ2-7|TRBV5-4|many
CASSSPRRADEQYF
>TRBJ1-2|TRBV20-1|many
CSASRGKGYTF
>TRBJ2-6|TRBV14|many
CASSEGRTSGANVLTF
>TRBJ2-1|TRBV19|.
CASSKPGGPYNEQFF
>TRBJ2-1|TRBV5-6|many
CASSPELRAPTGVNNEQFF
>TRBJ2-5|TRBV4-3|many
CASSQDREGPGETQYF
>TRBJ1-1|TRBV20-1|many
CSALVRYTEAFF
>TRBJ1-1|TRBV4-1|many
CASSPQGVTEAFF
>TRBJ2-3|TRBV6-1|many
CASSDGRRTDTQYF
>TRBJ2-3|TRBV7-2|many
CASSPLGLERDTQYF
>TRBJ1-1|TRBV20-1|many
CSASHWDSLDTEAFF
>TRBJ2-3|TRBV5-1|many
CASRPSGASTDTQYF
>TRBJ2-3|TRBV6-2/TRBV6-3|many
CASSYLKDTDTQYF
>TRBJ1-2|TRBV20-1|many
CSARDRTGGLNYGYTF
>TRBJ2-7|TRBV18|few
CASSPGTGVSYEQYF
>TRBJ1-5|TRBV24-1|many
CATSEGGMGYQPQHF
>TRBJ2-1|TRBV5-4|few
CASSGPTPGDEQFF
>TRBJ2-3|TRBV9|many
CASSPLAGLGDTQYF
>TRBJ2-1|TRBV20-1|many
CSARGSGANEQFF
>TRBJ1-1|TRBV10-3|.
CAIRPGLNTEAFF